These 25 T cell receptor beta chains came from one sample sequenced in a study of Ad26.COV2.S vaccination and SARS-CoV-2 variants. Clones were read by immunoSEQ multiplex PCR, and TCRdb kept only the in-frame ones, dropping some. The data contain 87,000 or so clones, roughly 84% of them singletons. Sample: peripheral blood, taken after recovery from COVID-19. Receptors were obtained from a human donor who had recovered from COVID-19.

The chain uses TRBV6-5 and TRBJ2-7; tentatively, D is TRBD2 (7 bases). Looked up from germline, CDR1 is MNHEY and CDR2 is SVGAGI. Deletions cut 0 bases from V and 5 bases from J, with 17 bases between. This CDR3 comprises 16 residues. CDR3: CASSYSIAGEGDEQYF. The CDR3 DNA reads as TGTGCCAGCAGTTACTCGATTGCGGGAGAGGGGGACGAGCAGTACTTC.

This chain joins TRBV21-1 and TRBJ2-2; TRBD2, the table's D call, lacks a check against the DNA. TRBV21-1 is a known pseudogene. This CDR3 region has 17 residues. The CDR3 region has the DNA TGTGCCAGCAGCCCCCCGGCTAGCGGGAGAAACACCGGGGAGCTGTTTTTT. It translates to CASSPPASGRNTGELFF.

The chain has TRBV7-9 and TRBJ2-2; TRBD1 matches 9 bases. This CDR3 is built from 16 residues. Per germline, CDR1 SEHNR and CDR2 FQNEAQ (reference sequence). The V and J ends lost 4 bases and 5 bases, in that order; junction bases with no gene match: 8. DNA for the CDR3: TGTGCCAGCAGCTCACCCCACAGGGGGCTAACCGGGGAGCTGTTTTTT. Translation: CASSSPHRGLTGELFF.

V is TRBV3-1 (or the pseudogene TRBV3-2) and J is TRBJ2-7; D call uncertain. The V end lost 1 base, the J end lost 11 bases, and 12 bases lay between the germline ends. The CDR3 is made up of 12 amino acids. Germline V gives CDR1 LGHDT, CDR2 YNNKEL (reference sequence). Here the CDR3 DNA reads TGTGCCAGCAGCCAAGCCTCGGCGGAAAAGTACTTC. It codes for CASSQASAEKYF.

This clone appeared once. The chain combines TRBV7-7 with TRBJ2-5; D possibly matches TRBD1 or TRBD2 (7 bases each). Germline lookup yields CDR1 SSHAT and CDR2 FNYEAQ (reference sequence). The CDR3 has 17 amino acids. Trimming shortened V by 2 bases and J by 5 bases, and 21 bases separated the two germline ends. The CDR3 sequence: CASSLLFQGGSRETQYF. For the CDR3, the DNA is TGTGCCAGCAGCTTATTGTTTCAGGGGGGGTCTAGGGAGACCCAGTACTTC.

The chain recombines TRBV23-1 with TRBJ2-7; 9 bases fit TRBD1. TRBV23-1 is annotated as an ORF whose role is uncertain. The J segment lost 5 bases and the V segment lost 4 bases, leaving 12 bases of the junction unmatched. The CDR3 contains 16 residues. The CDR3 loop reads CASSPPMGQGGDEQYF. The CDR3 nucleotides are TGCGCCAGCAGTCCACCTATGGGACAGGGTGGCGACGAGCAGTACTTC.

This rearrangement joins TRBV29-1 to TRBJ1-2, with TRBD1 as a possible D gene (5 bases). Trimming shortened V by 4 bases and J by 7 bases, and 13 bases separated the two germline ends. Germline V gene lookup returns CDR1 SQVTM and CDR2 ANQGSEA. CDR3 size: 12 residues. CDR3: CSVVGREPGYTF. DNA for the CDR3: TGCAGCGTTGTTGGCAGGGAGCCTGGCTACACCTTC. The full variable domain, with the rest looked up from reference TRBV29-1 and TRBJ1-2, is SAVISQKPSRDICQRGTSLTIQCQVDSQVTMMFWYRQQPGQSLTLIATANQGSEATYESGFVIDKFPISRPNLTFSTLTVSNMSPEDSSIYLCSVVGREPGYTFGSGTRLTVV.

This sequence joins TRBV27 and TRBJ1-6; D possibly corresponds to TRBD1 (5 bases). V gave up 4 bases and J gave up 7 bases, with 8 bases separating them. This CDR3 has 13 amino acids. Germline V CDR1 and CDR2: MNHEY, SMNVEV (reference sequence). CDR3 bases: TGTGCCAGCAGTTGGGGGAAAAATTCACCCCTCCACTTT. It is translated as CASSWGKNSPLHF.

V usage is TRBV28 and J usage is TRBJ1-3, with a possible D match to TRBD1 (6 bases). The V end was cut by 5 bases, the J end by 5 bases, with 16 bases between. The CDR3 length is 15 residues. Germline assignment: CDR1 MDHEN and CDR2 SYDVKM. CDR3 in amino acids: CASSAPPGARNTIYF. Written as DNA, the CDR3 is TGTGCCAGCAGTGCCCCACCGGGGGCTAGAAACACCATATATTTT.

V usage is TRBV7-2 and J usage is TRBJ2-3; 13 positions match TRBD2. The CDR3 is 17 amino acids. V lost 4 bases, J lost 3 bases, and 7 bases stayed unmatched. Germline-derived CDR1 and CDR2 are SGHTA and FQGNSA. The CDR3 DNA sequence: TGTGCCAGCAGCTCACGGACTAGCGGGGGCGATACAGATACGCAGTATTTT. Protein product: CASSSRTSGGDTDTQYF.

The V gene is TRBV6-2 or TRBV6-3, the J gene TRBJ1-5; D gene unclear. CDR1 is MNHEY, CDR2 SVGEGT, per germline. V gave up 2 bases and J gave up 3 bases, with 8 bases separating them. This CDR3 has 14 amino acids. The CDR3 DNA is TGTGCCAGCAGTTACAGGTTAAACAATCAGCCCCAGCATTTT. Amino acids: CASSYRLNNQPQHF.

The chain combines TRBV5-5 with TRBJ2-3; D possibly uses TRBD1 or TRBD2 (5 bases each). The CDR3 spans 15 residues. In germline, CDR1 is SGHKS, CDR2 YYEKEE (reference sequence). V was trimmed by 3 bases and J by 0 bases, leaving 11 bases between them. CDR3 in amino acids: CASSWGTVSTDTQYF. Here the CDR3 DNA reads TGTGCCAGCAGCTGGGGGACGGTTAGCACAGATACGCAGTATTTT.

The chain carries TRBV5-4 and TRBJ2-7; a weak D match, TRBD1 (6 bases). Per the germline V gene, CDR1 is SGHNT and CDR2 is YYREEE (reference sequence). The CDR3 has 13 residues. Trimming took 5 bases from V and 1 from J, leaving 10 bases between them. The CDR3: CASRPDRSYEQYF. In nucleotides, the CDR3 is TGTGCCAGCAGGCCGGACAGATCCTACGAGCAGTACTTC.

The chain combines TRBV20-1 with TRBJ1-1; D not certain. The CDR3 totals 9 residues. Germline V lookup: CDR1 DFQATT, CDR2 SNEGSKA (reference sequence). The CDR3 reads CKGNTEAFF. The CDR3 DNA is TGCAAGGGTAACACTGAAGCTTTCTTT.

The V call is TRBV11-1, the J call TRBJ2-5; D is unresolved. The germline gives CDR1 SGHAT, CDR2 FQDESV (reference sequence). This CDR3 spans 13 amino acids. CDR3 amino acids: CARSSDSRETQYF. CDR3 nucleotide sequence: TGTGCGAGGAGCTCCGATAGCCGGGAGACCCAGTACTTC.

The chain joins TRBV27 to TRBJ1-4, with 7 nucleotides matching TRBD1. Germline V CDR1 and CDR2: MNHEY, SMNVEV (reference sequence). V trimming: 3 bases; J trimming: 7 bases; junction bases outside the gene matches: 8. The CDR3 has 15 amino acids. CDR3 sequence reads: CASSFNTGEGEKLFF. The CDR3, as DNA: TGTGCCAGCAGTTTTAACACAGGGGAGGGTGAAAAACTGTTTTTT.

V is TRBV2 and J is TRBJ2-3; D is unclear. The germline CDR1 and CDR2 sequences are SNHLY and FYNNEI. The CDR3 consists of 12 residues. The V and J ends lost 7 bases and 4 bases respectively, with 9 bases between them. The CDR3 loop is CASKGSPDTQYF. The CDR3 nucleotides are TGTGCCAGCAAAGGGTCCCCAGATACGCAGTATTTT.

The V and J genes are TRBV9 and TRBJ2-2; tentatively, D is TRBD2 (5 bases). V lost 7 bases to trimming and J lost 2 bases, with 15 bases between them. Germline loops: CDR1 SGDLS, CDR2 YYNGEE. This CDR3 is 15 amino acids long. The CDR3, as DNA: TGTGCCAGCGGAGGACTCCGGGGTAACACCGGGGAGCTGTTTTTT. The encoded protein is CASGGLRGNTGELFF.

The rearrangement joins TRBV29-1 to TRBJ2-3; 9 bases agree with TRBD2. The CDR3 is 15 amino acids. Per germline, CDR1 SQVTM and CDR2 ANQGSEA. Trimming at V came to 3 bases and at J to 4 bases, leaving 8 bases not matched to a gene. CDR3 nucleotides: TGCAGCGTTGATGGAGTAGCGGGAGTCCCAGATACGCAGTATTTT. Protein product: CSVDGVAGVPDTQYF.

The V call is TRBV5-8, the J call TRBJ1-5; tentative D call: TRBD1 (5 bases). The CDR3 is 14 amino acids. V shed 5 bases and J shed 6 bases, with 15 bases lying between them. Germline CDR1 and CDR2: SGHTS and YDEGEE. Written as DNA, the CDR3 is TGTGCCAGCAGGGGACGGGGCCTGGGTCAGCCCCAGCATTTT. It is translated as CASRGRGLGQPQHF.

The V call is TRBV5-8, the J call TRBJ1-1; D is ambiguous. The germline V gene encodes CDR1 SGHTS and CDR2 YDEGEE. V lost 0 bases and J 6 bases, leaving 6 bases between the germline ends. This CDR3 has 12 amino acids. The CDR3 DNA follows: TGTGCCAGCAGCTTGGGCAGGCCTGAAGCTTTCTTT. Protein: CASSLGRPEAFF.

About this clone: Other nucleotide sequences from this sample produce the same CDR3. The gene calls are TRBV9 and TRBJ2-2, with D perhaps assigned TRBD1 or TRBD2 (5 bases each). V lost 0 bases, J lost 5 bases, and 8 bases lay in between. The CDR3 totals 14 residues. Germline V lookup: CDR1 SGDLS, CDR2 YYNGEE. The CDR3 DNA reads TGTGCCAGCAGCGTAGGGGGCGGGACCGGGGAGCTGTTTTTT. It is translated as CASSVGGGTGELFF.

Written as DNA, the CDR3 is TGTGCCATCAGTGAAACCTCCTACGAGCAGTACTTC. Protein sequence: CAISETSYEQYF. The chain couples TRBV10-3 to TRBJ2-7; D not resolved. CDR1 and CDR2 from the germline V gene are ENHRY and SYGVKD. Trimming left V 3 bases short and J 0 bases short, with 3 bases between. The CDR3 spans 12 residues.

The CDR3 sequence is CASSLLGMRQFF. DNA of the CDR3: TGTGCCAGCAGTTTGCTAGGAATGAGGCAGTTCTTC. The genes are TRBV28 and TRBJ2-1; no firm D call. The CDR3 consists of 12 residues. CDR1 is MDHEN, CDR2 SYDVKM, per germline. Trimming shortened V by 3 bases and J by 12 bases, and 12 bases separated the two germline ends.

The genes are TRBV25-1 and TRBJ2-7; 7 nucleotides line up with TRBD2. Germline V gene data show CDR1 as MGHDK and CDR2 as SYGVNS. J lost 0 bases, V lost 2 bases, and 10 bases had no gene match. The CDR3 has 17 amino acids. CDR3 region: CASSENARAGRSYEQYF. CDR3 coding DNA: TGTGCCAGCAGTGAAAATGCCCGAGCGGGACGCTCCTACGAGCAGTACTTC.